These 10 T cell receptor beta chains share one sample of origin, sequenced in a study of T-cell reconstitution after alpha-beta-depleted transplantation in children. TCRbeta library preparation incorporated unique molecular identifiers. TCRdb independently ran MiXCR on the PCR reads; one entry per CDR3 protein. Of roughly 200,000 distinct CDR3 sequences listed, less than 15% are singletons. The starting material was PBMCs from the stem cell graft donor, obtained from the stem cell graft. Receptor source: a human donor who donated a stem cell graft to a child with acute lymphoblastic leukemia.

In its sample, this clonotype was seen many times. The chain links TRBV29-1 to TRBJ1-1; maybe TRBD1 (5 bases). CDR1 is SQVTM, CDR2 ANQGSEA, per germline. Between the trimmed V and J ends, which lost 1 base and 1 base, there was a span of 10 bases. The CDR3 spans 14 residues. The CDR3, as DNA: TGCAGCGTTGAAGGTGGGGCCGGGAACACTGAAGCTTTCTTT. This sequence encodes CSVEGGAGNTEAFF.

There are many counts of this clonotype. The J gene is TRBJ2-3, the V gene TRBV11-2, with D perhaps matching TRBD2 (6 bases). Germline loops: CDR1 SGHAT, CDR2 FQNNGV. CDR3 length equals 16 residues. V was shortened by 0 bases and J by 6 bases, with 16 bases between the two germline ends. The CDR3 coding sequence is TGTGCCAGCAGCTTAGATACCGGGAGTTCTTATGATACGCAGTATTTT. Protein: CASSLDTGSSYDTQYF. Full variable domain (rest looked up from reference TRBV11-2 and TRBJ2-3): EAGVAQSPRYKIIEKRQSVAFWCNPISGHATLYWYQQILGQGPKLLIQFQNNGVVDDSQLPKDRFSAERLKGVDSTLKIQPAKLEDSAVYLCASSLDTGSSYDTQYFGPGTRLTVL.

This clonotype has ten or more counts. The chain is built from TRBV7-9 and TRBJ1-2; TRBD1 is a possible D gene (5 bases). CDR3 length equals 14 residues. Trimming cost V 0 bases and J 7 bases, with 12 bases left between them. Germline loops: CDR1 SEHNR, CDR2 FQNEAQ (reference sequence). The DNA of the CDR3 is TGTGCCAGCAGCTTAGCGGACCCGGGGGGTGGCTACACCTTC. It specifies CASSLADPGGGYTF.

This clonotype has just a few counts. CDR3 region: CASSPPTGTADPYEQYF. DNA of the CDR3: TGTGCCAGCTCACCTCCGACAGGGACAGCCGATCCCTACGAGCAGTACTTC. The chain carries TRBV18 and TRBJ2-7; 7 bases align to TRBD1. The CDR3 totals 17 residues. Trimming cost V 3 bases and J 2 bases; bases outside gene matches: 13. Germline V gene lookup returns CDR1 KGHSH and CDR2 LQKENI.

This clonotype has ten or more counts. The chain has TRBV27 and TRBJ2-1; D is perhaps TRBD2 (6 bases). The germline gives CDR1 MNHEY, CDR2 SMNVEV (reference sequence). The V and J ends lost 2 bases and 6 bases respectively, with 8 bases between them. The CDR3 extends over 13 amino acids. This CDR3 is CASSLREFNEQFF. CDR3 DNA: TGTGCCAGCAGTTTACGGGAGTTCAATGAGCAGTTCTTC.

This clonotype was counted at least ten times. DNA of the CDR3: TGCGCCAGCAGCTCCCGACAGAGGAGCTATGGCTACACCTTC. It translates to CASSSRQRSYGYTF. The gene calls are TRBV5-1 and TRBJ1-2, with D possibly matching TRBD1 (5 bases). CDR3 length: 14 amino acids. Trimming took off 3 bases at V and 4 bases at J, with 13 bases between the two ends. Germline V gene data show CDR1 as SGHRS and CDR2 as YFSETQ.

This clonotype has only one observation. A much larger clone differs by one base, so this may be a read error. This chain uses TRBV5-1 with TRBJ2-7; D unclear. Germline values: CDR1 SGHRS, CDR2 YFSETQ. There are 14 residues in the CDR3. Trimming stripped 3 bases from V and 2 bases from J, with 12 bases between. CDR3 sequence reads: CASSSSSEAYEQYF. The DNA of the CDR3 is TGCGCCAGCAGCTCATCTAGTGAAGCCTACGAGCAGTACTTC. The whole variable domain, filled in from reference TRBV5-1 and TRBJ2-7, reads KAGVTQTPRYLIKTRGQQVTLSCSPISGHRSVSWYQQTPGQGLQFLFEYFSETQRNKGNFPGRFSGRQFSNSRSEMNVSTLELGDSALYLCASSSSSEAYEQYFGPGTRLTVT.

This clonotype was seen many times. The rearrangement joins TRBV29-1 to TRBJ2-2; the D is unclear. This CDR3 is 15 amino acids long. With 0 bases removed from V and 1 base from J, the gap between germline ends came to 9 bases. Germline-derived CDR1 and CDR2 are SQVTM and ANQGSEA. The DNA for the CDR3 is TGCAGCGTTGAAGACAGAGTATTGAACACCGGGGAGCTGTTTTTT. Translating gives CSVEDRVLNTGELFF.

The chain carries TRBV5-1 and TRBJ2-2, with D uncertain. Trimming removed 2 bases at V and 6 bases at J, with 11 bases between. CDR3 length equals 14 residues. Germline CDR1 is SGHRS and CDR2 is YFSETQ. The CDR3 nucleotides are TGCGCCAGCAGCTTCAGGCTGCTCTCCGGGGAGCTGTTTTTT. It yields the protein CASSFRLLSGELFF.

V is TRBV4-1 and J is TRBJ1-1, with a possible D match to TRBD1 (6 bases). This CDR3 is 15 amino acids long. From germline, CDR1 is MGHRA and CDR2 YSYEKL. The V and J ends lost 0 bases and 4 bases respectively, with 12 bases between them. The CDR3 is CASSQEQGSGTEAFF. Written as DNA, the CDR3 is TGCGCCAGCAGCCAAGAACAGGGAAGTGGCACTGAAGCTTTCTTT.